One sample yielded the 15 T cell receptor beta chains listed below, sequenced in a study of OX40 agonist ivuxolimab in advanced cancers. Library generation was performed with the immunoSEQ multiplex PCR assay. Not all clones reach the TCRdb copy of this immuneACCESS table, which keeps in-frame sequences only. Checked studies attribute under half of the gap to unresolved V genes and leave the rest unexplained. The sample table contains tens of thousands of clones; only one count was recorded for around four fifths of them. Less than 6.5% of the sample comes from the top ten. This specimen consisted of CD4+ or CD8+ T cells sorted from blood, obtained in a trial of the OX40 agonist ivuxolimab. The origin of the receptors is an adult with an advanced solid tumor such as melanoma, head and neck, liver or kidney cancer.

The genes are TRBV11-2 and TRBJ2-7; the match to TRBD1 covers 8 bases. Per the germline V gene, CDR1 is SGHAT and CDR2 is FQNNGV. V lost 0 bases, J lost 5 bases, and 3 bases stayed unmatched. This CDR3 has 14 amino acids. The DNA for the CDR3 is TGTGCCAGCAGCTTAGAATCAGGGGGCCACGAGCAGTACGTC. This gives the protein CASSLESGGHEQYV.

V usage is TRBV7-9 and J usage is TRBJ2-3; 10 bases line up with TRBD1. CDR3 size: 16 residues. V shed 4 bases and J 3 bases; nucleotides not matched to a gene: 7. In germline, CDR1 is SEHNR, CDR2 FQNEAQ (reference sequence). The CDR3 DNA reads as TGTGCCAGCAGCTCCCGGGACAGGGGTGTAACAGATACGCAGTATTTT. Translated: CASSSRDRGVTDTQYF.

This chain uses TRBV27 with TRBJ2-1, with D maybe TRBD2 (5 bases). With 5 bases removed from V and 0 bases from J, the gap between germline ends came to 11 bases. This CDR3 is 15 amino acids long. Germline CDR1 MNHEY, CDR2 SMNVEV (reference sequence). The CDR3 DNA is TGTGCCAGCAGTCTCGGGGTGGGCTCCTACAATGAGCAGTTCTTC. Translating gives CASSLGVGSYNEQFF.

Comment on this clone: A read error may account for a junction end that differs from germline. The rearrangement joins TRBV10-3 to TRBJ2-1; D is uncertain. The germline CDR1 and CDR2 sequences are ENHRY and SYGVKD. This CDR3 has 11 residues. The CDR3 here is CAISSNNEQFF. CDR3 bases: TGTGCCATCAGCTCCAACAATGAGCAGTTCTTC.

The chain uses TRBV30 and TRBJ1-2; TRBD1 matches 7 bases. There are 14 residues in the CDR3. V lost 2 bases, J lost 2 bases, and 5 bases stayed unmatched. Germline V gene sequence: CDR1 GTSNPN, CDR2 SVGIG (reference sequence). This chain's CDR3 is CAWSLTTGNYGYTF. The CDR3, as DNA: TGTGCCTGGAGTCTTACGACAGGGAACTATGGCTACACCTTC.

The genes are TRBV28 and TRBJ1-6; a possible D gene is TRBD1 (6 bases). Per germline, CDR1 MDHEN and CDR2 SYDVKM. Trimming left V 6 bases short and J 8 bases short, with 17 bases between. The CDR3 has 15 amino acids. The CDR3 sequence: CASSHTQGSDSPLHF. DNA of the CDR3: TGTGCCAGCAGCCACACACAGGGCTCAGATTCACCCCTCCACTTT.

The chain links TRBV29-1 to TRBJ2-1; TRBD1 matches 10 bases. The CDR3 extends over 15 amino acids. J gave up 7 bases and V 7 bases, and 13 bases lay outside the gene matches. Germline CDR1 is SQVTM and CDR2 is ANQGSEA. The CDR3, as DNA: TGCAGCGCGGATACCGGGACAGGGGCGGTGAATGAGCAGTTCTTC. It translates to CSADTGTGAVNEQFF.

A single count supports this clone. This sequence joins TRBV28 and TRBJ1-5; possibly TRBD1 for D (5 bases). V lost 10 bases and J lost 7, with 23 bases in between. Per germline, CDR1 MDHEN and CDR2 SYDVKM. The CDR3 runs to 15 residues. This chain's CDR3 is CATLTTGAGSQPQHF. The CDR3 DNA reads as TGTGCCACCCTGACAACCGGGGCAGGGAGCCAGCCCCAGCATTTT. Combining the CDR3 with reference TRBV28 and TRBJ1-5 gives the whole variable domain DVKVTQSSRYLVKRTGEKVFLECVQDMDHENMFWYRQDPGLGLRLIYFSYDVKMKEKGDIPEGYSVSREKKERFSLILESASTNQTSMYLCATLTTGAGSQPQHFGDGTRLSIL.

This clone showed up just once. This sequence joins TRBV6-5 and TRBJ2-2; D may be TRBD1 or TRBD2 (5 bases each). Per the germline V gene, CDR1 is MNHEY and CDR2 is SVGAGI. Trimming removed 2 bases from V and 6 bases from J, with 13 bases in between. The CDR3 covers 15 residues. In DNA form, the CDR3 reads TGTGCCAGCAGTTACGGACCCTTGGGGGCCGGGGAGCTGTTTTTT. Translating gives CASSYGPLGAGELFF.

This sequence joins TRBV19 and TRBJ1-3; D is ambiguous. Trimming cost V 3 bases and J 6 bases, with 18 bases left between them. The V gene's germline CDR1 is LNHDA and CDR2 SQIVND (reference sequence). The CDR3 consists of 16 residues. The CDR3 spells CASSILGKTPANTIYF. Here the CDR3 DNA reads TGTGCCAGTAGTATCCTTGGAAAAACCCCTGCAAACACCATATATTTT.

The genes are TRBV4-1 and TRBJ2-5; D is uncertain. Trimming removed 1 base at V and 7 bases at J, with 16 bases between. Per germline, CDR1 MGHRA and CDR2 YSYEKL. The CDR3 has 15 amino acids. Written as DNA, the CDR3 is TGCGCCAGCAGCCAAGGTGGTTGGGATCTCGGGACCCAGTACTTC. It codes for CASSQGGWDLGTQYF.

V gene TRBV7-3 combines with J gene TRBJ2-6; D possibly uses TRBD1 or TRBD2 (5 bases each). CDR1 is SGHTA, CDR2 FQGTGA, per germline. V lost 7 bases to trimming and J lost 3 bases, with 7 bases between them. The CDR3 has 13 amino acids. The CDR3 nucleotides are TGTGCCAGCACAGGGAGTGGGGCCAACGTCCTGACTTTC. It yields the protein CASTGSGANVLTF. Full variable domain (remainder filled in from reference TRBV7-3 and TRBJ2-6): GAGVSQTPSNKVTEKGKYVELRCDPISGHTALYWYRQSLGQGPEFLIYFQGTGAADDSGLPNDRFFAVRPEGSVSTLKIQRTERGDSAVYLCASTGSGANVLTFGAGSRLTVL.

The chain recombines TRBV18 with TRBJ1-2, with D hard to call. The CDR3 totals 13 residues. Germline V gives CDR1 KGHSH, CDR2 LQKENI. The ends were cut back, 4 bases at V and 8 bases at J, with 14 bases in the middle. The CDR3 sequence is CASSRRELGGYTF. The CDR3 DNA sequence: TGTGCCAGCTCACGTCGGGAACTAGGGGGCTACACCTTC.

The chain joins TRBV19 to TRBJ1-4, with 9 nucleotides matching TRBD1. Per germline, CDR1 LNHDA and CDR2 SQIVND (reference sequence). V dropped 3 bases and J dropped 8; count of bases not matched to a gene: 7. There are 15 residues in the CDR3. DNA for the CDR3: TGTGCCAGTAGTATCTGGACAGGGGAGTCGGAAAAACTGTTTTTT. Its protein product is CASSIWTGESEKLFF.

This chain joins TRBV5-6 and TRBJ1-4; TRBD1 matches 9 bases. Germline V gene lookup returns CDR1 SGHDT and CDR2 YYEEEE. The CDR3 extends over 15 amino acids. The V gene end was trimmed by 1 base and the J gene end by 7 bases; junction bases not matched to a gene: 5. CDR3 amino acids: CASSLSGQGSEKLFF. Written as DNA, the CDR3 is TGTGCCAGCAGCTTGTCAGGACAGGGGAGTGAAAAACTGTTTTTT.